This T cell receptor (beta chain) stems from a study of blood T cell repertoires in COVID-19. Study summary: Acute and convalescent COVID-19 specimens originated in the United States, Italy and Spain. T cells, B-cell-depleted T cells, or PBMCs provided the cDNA or gDNA that served as material.

The trim removed 2 bases at V and 0 bases at J, leaving 6 bases unmatched. The germline gives CDR1 MGHRA, CDR2 YSYEKL. This CDR3 region has 17 residues. Authors' analysis steps: Amplification from reference gene primers served as the basis for estimated nucleated cell counts. The assay was immunoSEQ multiplex PCR, and TCRdb's table has in-frame clones only and misses some. D and trimming come from the DNA, and the V and J calls and clone size come from that table. The sample holds approximately 300,000 clones, 80% to 90% seen once. Recovered participants had two consecutive negative NP/OP PCR tests, healthcare professional clearance, or symptom resolution.

The receptor was derived from a man aged 25-45 years who had recovered from COVID-19. The rearrangement joins TRBV4-1 to TRBJ1-4, with TRBD1 matching over 7 bases. The material sequenced was PBMCs or T cells enriched from blood (not recorded which). The CDR3 sequence is CASSQPFDRATNEKLFF. DNA of the CDR3: TGCGCCAGCAGCCAACCATTCGACAGGGCAACTAATGAAAAACTGTTTTTT.